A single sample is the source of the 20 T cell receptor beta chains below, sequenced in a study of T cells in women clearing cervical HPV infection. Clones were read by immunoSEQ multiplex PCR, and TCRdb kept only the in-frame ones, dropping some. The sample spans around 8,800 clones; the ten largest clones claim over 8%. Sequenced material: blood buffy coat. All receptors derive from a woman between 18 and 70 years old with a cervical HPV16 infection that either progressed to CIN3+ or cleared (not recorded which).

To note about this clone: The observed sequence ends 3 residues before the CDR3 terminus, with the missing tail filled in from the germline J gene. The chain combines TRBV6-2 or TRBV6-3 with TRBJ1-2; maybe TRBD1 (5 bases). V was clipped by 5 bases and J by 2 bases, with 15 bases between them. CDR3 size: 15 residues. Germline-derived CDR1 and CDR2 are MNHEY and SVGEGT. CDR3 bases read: TGTGCCAGCAGTGACCCCCAGGGAACCAACTATGGC. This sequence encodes CASSDPQGTNYG. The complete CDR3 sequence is CASSDPQGTNYGYTF.

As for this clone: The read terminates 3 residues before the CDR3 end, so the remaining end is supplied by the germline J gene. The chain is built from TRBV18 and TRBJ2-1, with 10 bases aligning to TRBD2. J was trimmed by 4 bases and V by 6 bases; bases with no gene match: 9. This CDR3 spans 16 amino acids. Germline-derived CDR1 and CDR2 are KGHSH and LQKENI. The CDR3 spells CASSPSSGGQYNEQFF. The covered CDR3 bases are TGTGCCAGCTCCCCATCTAGCGGGGGCCAATACAATGAG.

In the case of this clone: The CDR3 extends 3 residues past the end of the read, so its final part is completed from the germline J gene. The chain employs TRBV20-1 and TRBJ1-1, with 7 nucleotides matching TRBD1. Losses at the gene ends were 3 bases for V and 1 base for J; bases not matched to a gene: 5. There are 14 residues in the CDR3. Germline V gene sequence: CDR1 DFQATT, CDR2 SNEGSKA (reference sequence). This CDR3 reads CSASPGGGNTEAFF. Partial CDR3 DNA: TGCAGTGCTAGCCCAGGGGGAGGGAACACTGAA.

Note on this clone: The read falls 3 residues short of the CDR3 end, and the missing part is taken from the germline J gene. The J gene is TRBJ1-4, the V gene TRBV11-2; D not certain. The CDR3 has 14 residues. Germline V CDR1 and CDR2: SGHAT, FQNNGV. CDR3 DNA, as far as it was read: TGTGCCAGCAGCTCGGGCGTCGACTATTCACCA. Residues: CASSSGVDYSP. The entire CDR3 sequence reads CASSSGVDYSPLFF.

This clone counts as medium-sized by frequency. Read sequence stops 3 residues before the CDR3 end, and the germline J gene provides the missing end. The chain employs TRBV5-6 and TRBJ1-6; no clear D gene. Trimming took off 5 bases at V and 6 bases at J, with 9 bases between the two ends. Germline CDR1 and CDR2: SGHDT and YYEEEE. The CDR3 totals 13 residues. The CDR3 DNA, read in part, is TGTGCCAGCAGATTTGCCGGTAATTCACCC. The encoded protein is CASRFAGNSP. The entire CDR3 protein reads CASRFAGNSPLHF.

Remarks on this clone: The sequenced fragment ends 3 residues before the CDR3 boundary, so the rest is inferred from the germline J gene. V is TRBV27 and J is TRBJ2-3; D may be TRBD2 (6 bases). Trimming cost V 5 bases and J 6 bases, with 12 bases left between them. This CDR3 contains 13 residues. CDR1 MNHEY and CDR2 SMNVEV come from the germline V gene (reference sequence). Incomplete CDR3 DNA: TGTGCCAGCAGTCCGATACTAGCCGATACG. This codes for CASSPILADT. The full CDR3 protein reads CASSPILADTQYF.

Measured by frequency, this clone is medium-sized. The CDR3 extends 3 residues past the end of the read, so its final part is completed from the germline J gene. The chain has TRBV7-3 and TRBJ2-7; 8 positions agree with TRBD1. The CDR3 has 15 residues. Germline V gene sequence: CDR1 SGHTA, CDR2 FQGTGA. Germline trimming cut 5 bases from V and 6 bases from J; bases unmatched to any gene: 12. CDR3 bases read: TGTGCCAGCAGCCCCACAGGGGGAGACCCCTTCGAG. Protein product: CASSPTGGDPFE. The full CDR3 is CASSPTGGDPFEQYF.

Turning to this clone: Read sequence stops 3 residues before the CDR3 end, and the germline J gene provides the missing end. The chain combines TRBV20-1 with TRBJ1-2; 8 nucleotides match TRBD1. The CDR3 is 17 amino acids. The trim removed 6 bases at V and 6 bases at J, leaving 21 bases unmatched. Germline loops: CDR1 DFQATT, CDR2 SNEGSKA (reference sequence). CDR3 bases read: TGCAGTGCCCTACCGCCGGGACAGGAGGGTTTCTCAGATGGC. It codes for CSALPPGQEGFSDG. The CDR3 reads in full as CSALPPGQEGFSDGYTF.

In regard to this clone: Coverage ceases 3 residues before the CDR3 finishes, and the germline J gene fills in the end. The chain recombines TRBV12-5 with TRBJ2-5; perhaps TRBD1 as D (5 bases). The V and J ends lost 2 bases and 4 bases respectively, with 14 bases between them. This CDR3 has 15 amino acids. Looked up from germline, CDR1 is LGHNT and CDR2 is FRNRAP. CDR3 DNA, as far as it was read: TGTGCTAGTGGTTTGACAGGCTTGAGAGGAGAGACC. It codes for CASGLTGLRGET. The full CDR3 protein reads CASGLTGLRGETQYF. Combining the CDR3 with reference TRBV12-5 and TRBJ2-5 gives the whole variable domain DARVTQTPRHKVTEMGQEVTMRCQPILGHNTVFWYRQTMMQGLELLAYFRNRAPLDDSGMPKDRFSAEMPDATLATLKIQPSEPRDSAVYFCASGLTGLRGETQYFGPGTRLLVL.

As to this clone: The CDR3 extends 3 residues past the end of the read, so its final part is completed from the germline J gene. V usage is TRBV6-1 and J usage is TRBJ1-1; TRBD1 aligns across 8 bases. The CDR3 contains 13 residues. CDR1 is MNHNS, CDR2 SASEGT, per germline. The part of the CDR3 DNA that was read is TGTGCCAGCAGTGAAGAGGACAGGGCGGGA. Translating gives CASSEEDRAG. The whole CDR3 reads CASSEEDRAGAFF.

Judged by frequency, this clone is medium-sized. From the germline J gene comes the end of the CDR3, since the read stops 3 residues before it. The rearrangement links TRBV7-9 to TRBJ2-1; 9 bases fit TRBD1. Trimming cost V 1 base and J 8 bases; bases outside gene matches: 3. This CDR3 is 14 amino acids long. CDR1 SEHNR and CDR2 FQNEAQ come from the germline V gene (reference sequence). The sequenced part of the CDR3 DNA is TGTGCCAGCAGCTTAGAGGGGACAGGGTATGAG. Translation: CASSLEGTGYE. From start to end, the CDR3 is CASSLEGTGYEQFF.

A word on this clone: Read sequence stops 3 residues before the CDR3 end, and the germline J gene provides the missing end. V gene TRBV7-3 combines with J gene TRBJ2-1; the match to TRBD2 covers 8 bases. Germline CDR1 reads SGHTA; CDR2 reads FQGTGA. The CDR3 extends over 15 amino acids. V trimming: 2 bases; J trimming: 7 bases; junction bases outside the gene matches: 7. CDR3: CASSLAGGPGNEQFF. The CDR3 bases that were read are TGTGCCAGCAGCTTAGCGGGGGGACCTGGGAATGAG.

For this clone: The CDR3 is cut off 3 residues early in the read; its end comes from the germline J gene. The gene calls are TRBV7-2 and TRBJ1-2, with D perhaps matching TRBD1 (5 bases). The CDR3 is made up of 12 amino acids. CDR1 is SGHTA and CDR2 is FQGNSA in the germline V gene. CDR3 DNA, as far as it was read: TGTGCCAGCAGCTCTCGGACATCCGAC. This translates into CASSSRTSD. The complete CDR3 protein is CASSSRTSDYTF.

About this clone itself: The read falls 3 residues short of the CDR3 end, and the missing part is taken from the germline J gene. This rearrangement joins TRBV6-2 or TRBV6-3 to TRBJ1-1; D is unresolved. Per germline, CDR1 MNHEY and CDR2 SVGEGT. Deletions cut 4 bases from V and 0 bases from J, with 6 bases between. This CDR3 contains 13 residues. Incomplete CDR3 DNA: TGTGCCAGCAGTTCCCTTATGAACACTGAA. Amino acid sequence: CASSSLMNTE. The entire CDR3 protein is CASSSLMNTEAFF.

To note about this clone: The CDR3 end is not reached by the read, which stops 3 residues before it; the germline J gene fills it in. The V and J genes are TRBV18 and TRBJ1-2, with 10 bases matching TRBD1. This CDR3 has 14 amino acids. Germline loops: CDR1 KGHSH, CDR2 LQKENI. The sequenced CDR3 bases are TGTGCCAGCTCACCCCGACAGGGGGCGGACGAC. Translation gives CASSPRQGADD. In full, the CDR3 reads CASSPRQGADDYTF.

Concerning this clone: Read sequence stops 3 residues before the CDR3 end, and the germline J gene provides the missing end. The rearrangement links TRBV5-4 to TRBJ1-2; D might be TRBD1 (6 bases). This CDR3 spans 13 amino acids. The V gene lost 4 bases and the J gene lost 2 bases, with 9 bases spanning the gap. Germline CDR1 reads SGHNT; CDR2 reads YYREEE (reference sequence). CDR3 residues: CASSPDRNYGYTF. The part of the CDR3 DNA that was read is TGTGCCAGCAGCCCCGACAGGAACTATGGC.

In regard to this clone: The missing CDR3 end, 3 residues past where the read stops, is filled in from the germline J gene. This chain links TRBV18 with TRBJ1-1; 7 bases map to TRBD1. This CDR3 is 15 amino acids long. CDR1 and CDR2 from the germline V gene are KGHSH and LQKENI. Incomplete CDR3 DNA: TGTGCCAGCTCACCTCCCGGGACAGCCCTTAACGAG. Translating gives CASSPPGTALNE. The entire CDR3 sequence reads CASSPPGTALNEAFF.

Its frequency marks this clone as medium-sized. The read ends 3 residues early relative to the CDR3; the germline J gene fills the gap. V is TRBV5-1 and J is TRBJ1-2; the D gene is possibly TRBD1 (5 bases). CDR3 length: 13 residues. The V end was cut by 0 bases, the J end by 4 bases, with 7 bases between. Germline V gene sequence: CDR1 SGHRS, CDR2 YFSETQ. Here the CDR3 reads CASSLGRGYGYTF. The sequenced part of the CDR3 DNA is TGCGCCAGCAGCTTGGGAAGGGGCTATGGC.

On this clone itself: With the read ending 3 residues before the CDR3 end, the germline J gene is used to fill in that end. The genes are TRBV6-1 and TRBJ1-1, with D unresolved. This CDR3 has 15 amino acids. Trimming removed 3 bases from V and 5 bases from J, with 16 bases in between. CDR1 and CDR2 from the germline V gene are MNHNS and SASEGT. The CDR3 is CASSEAGFAGTEAFF. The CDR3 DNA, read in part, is TGTGCCAGCAGTGAGGCGGGGTTCGCTGGGACTGAA.

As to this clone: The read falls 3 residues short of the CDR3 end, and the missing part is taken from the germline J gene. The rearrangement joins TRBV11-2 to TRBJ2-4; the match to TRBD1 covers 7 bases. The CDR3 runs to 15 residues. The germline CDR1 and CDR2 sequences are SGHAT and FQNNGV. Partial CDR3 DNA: TGTGCCAGCAGCTTAGGACAGGGTTACCAAGAGACT. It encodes CASSLGQGYQET. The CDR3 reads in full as CASSLGQGYQETQYF.